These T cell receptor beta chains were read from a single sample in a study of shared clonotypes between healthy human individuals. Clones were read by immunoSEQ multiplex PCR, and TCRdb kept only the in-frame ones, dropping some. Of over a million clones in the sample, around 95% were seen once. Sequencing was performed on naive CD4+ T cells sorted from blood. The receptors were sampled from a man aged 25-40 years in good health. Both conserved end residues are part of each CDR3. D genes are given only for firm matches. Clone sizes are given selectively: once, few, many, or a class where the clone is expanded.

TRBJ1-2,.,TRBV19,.,CAVKPDNYGYTF,TGTGCCGTCAAGCCGGACAACTATGGCTACACCTTC
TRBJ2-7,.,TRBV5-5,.,CASNSGAYEQYF,TGTGCCAGCAACTCAGGGGCCTACGAGCAGTACTTC
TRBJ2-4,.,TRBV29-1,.,CSVEARRLRSGDSVQYF,TGCAGCGTTGAAGCGCGACGCCTAAGATCGGGAGATTCGGTTCAGTACTTC
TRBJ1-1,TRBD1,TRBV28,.,CASSLTQFLTGPGTEAFF,TGTGCCAGCAGTTTAACCCAATTTCTGACAGGGCCTGGTACTGAAGCTTTCTTT
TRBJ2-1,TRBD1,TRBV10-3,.,CAISGGRQGAQEQFF,TGTGCCATCAGTGGGGGGAGACAGGGGGCACAAGAGCAGTTCTTC
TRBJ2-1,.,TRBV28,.,CASSFSPATYEQFF,TGTGCCAGCAGTTTCTCCCCCGCGACCTATGAGCAGTTCTTC
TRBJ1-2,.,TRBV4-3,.,CASSHSSANYGYTF,TGCGCCAGCAGCCACAGTTCAGCTAACTATGGCTACACCTTC
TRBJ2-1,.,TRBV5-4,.,CASSLGGQYYEQFF,TGTGCCAGCAGCTTGGGTGGACAGTACTATGAGCAGTTCTTC
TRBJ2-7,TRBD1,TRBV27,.,CASSPDRVGSYEQYF,TGTGCCAGCAGTCCCGACAGGGTCGGATCCTACGAGCAGTACTTC
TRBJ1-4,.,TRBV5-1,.,CASSRTGATNEKLFF,TGCGCCAGCAGCCGTACAGGTGCCACTAATGAAAAACTGTTTTTT
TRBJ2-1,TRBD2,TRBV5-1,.,CASSFTGTSGSPEQFF,TGCGCCAGCAGCTTCACTGGGACTAGCGGGAGTCCTGAGCAGTTCTTC
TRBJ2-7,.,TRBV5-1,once,CASSSVQGNYEQYF,TGCGCCAGCAGCTCCGTCCAGGGGAACTACGAGCAGTACTTC
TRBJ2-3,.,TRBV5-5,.,CASSYPGLSATDTQYF,TGTGCCAGCAGCTATCCGGGACTCAGTGCCACAGATACGCAGTATTTT
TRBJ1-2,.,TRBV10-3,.,CAIGRGGIDGYTF,TGTGCCATCGGTCGTGGGGGGATAGATGGCTACACCTTC
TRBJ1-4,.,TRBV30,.,CAWSVRFGDAEKLFF,TGTGCCTGGAGTGTAAGGTTCGGGGATGCCGAAAAACTGTTTTTT
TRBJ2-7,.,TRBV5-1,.,CASSLVGGPGYEQYF,TGCGCCAGCAGCTTGGTTGGAGGGCCAGGCTACGAGCAGTACTTC
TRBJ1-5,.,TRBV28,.,CASSTRIKPQHF,TGTGCCAGCAGCACGAGGATTAAGCCCCAGCATTTT
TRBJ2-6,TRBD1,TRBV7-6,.,CASSPTGIPGANVLTF,TGTGCCAGCAGCCCGACAGGGATCCCTGGGGCCAACGTCCTGACTTTC
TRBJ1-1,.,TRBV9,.,CASSVEPMNTEAFF,TGTGCCAGCAGCGTAGAGCCCATGAACACTGAAGCTTTCTTT
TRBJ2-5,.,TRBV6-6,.,CASLPLLGARETQYF,TGTGCCAGCCTCCCCCTTTTGGGGGCGCGAGAGACCCAGTACTTC
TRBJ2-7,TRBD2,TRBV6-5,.,CASSGLVPHEQYF,TGTGCCAGCTCGGGACTAGTTCCGCACGAGCAGTACTTC
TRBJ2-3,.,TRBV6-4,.,CASSDGAADTQYF,TGTGCCAGCAGTGACGGGGCGGCAGATACGCAGTATTTT
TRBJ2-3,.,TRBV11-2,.,CASSLDAEDTQYF,TGTGCCAGCAGCTTAGATGCGGAAGATACGCAGTATTTT
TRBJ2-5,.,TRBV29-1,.,CSVDREGERETQYF,TGCAGCGTTGATAGGGAGGGGGAGCGAGAGACCCAGTACTTC
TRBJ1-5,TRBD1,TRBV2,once,CASNPWDRGQPQHF,TGTGCCAGCAACCCCTGGGACAGGGGTCAGCCCCAGCATTTT
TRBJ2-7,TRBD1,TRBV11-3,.,CASSQDRANEQYF,TGTGCCAGCAGCCAGGACAGGGCGAACGAGCAGTACTTC
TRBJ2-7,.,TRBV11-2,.,CASSYRDLNYEQYF,TGTGCCAGCAGCTACCGGGATCTAAACTACGAGCAGTACTTC
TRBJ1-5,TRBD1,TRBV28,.,CASRYRGGQPQHF,TGTGCCAGCAGGTACAGGGGAGGACAGCCCCAGCATTTT
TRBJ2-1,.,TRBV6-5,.,CASSYGVLFNEQFF,TGTGCCAGCAGTTACGGAGTTCTGTTCAATGAGCAGTTCTTC
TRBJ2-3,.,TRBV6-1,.,CASSDPGARTQYF,TGTGCCAGCAGTGACCCAGGGGCGCGTACGCAGTATTTT
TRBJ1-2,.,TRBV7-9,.,CASSSDAPGFTF,TGTGCCAGCAGCTCGGACGCCCCCGGGTTCACCTTC
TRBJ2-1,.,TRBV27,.,CASSRRTHDTVHNEQFF,TGTGCCAGCAGTCGTCGGACACACGACACTGTCCACAATGAGCAGTTCTTC
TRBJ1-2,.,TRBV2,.,CASSRTDNYGYTF,TGTGCCAGCAGCCGAACGGATAACTATGGCTACACCTTC
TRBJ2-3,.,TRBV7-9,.,CASSRGRGGTDTQYF,TGTGCCAGCAGCCGTGGACGCGGTGGGACAGATACGCAGTATTTT
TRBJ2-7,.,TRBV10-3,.,CAISGRGGGYEQYF,TGTGCCATCAGTGGGCGGGGTGGTGGCTACGAGCAGTACTTC
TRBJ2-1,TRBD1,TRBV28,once,CASRYRGPVIHEQFF,TGTGCCAGCAGGTACAGGGGCCCGGTGATCCATGAGCAGTTCTTC
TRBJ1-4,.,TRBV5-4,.,CASSLARTNEKLFF,TGTGCCAGCAGCTTGGCAAGAACTAATGAAAAACTGTTTTTT
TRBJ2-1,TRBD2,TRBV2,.,CASSESGRGSYNEQFF,TGTGCCAGCAGCGAGAGCGGGAGGGGATCCTACAATGAGCAGTTCTTC
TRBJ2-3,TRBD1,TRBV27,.,CASNGLGQGEDTQYF,TGTGCCAGCAACGGGTTGGGACAGGGGGAGGATACGCAGTATTTT
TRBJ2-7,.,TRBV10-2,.,CASSGGTYTSYEQYF,TGCGCCAGCAGTGGGGGGACCTATACCTCCTACGAGCAGTACTTC
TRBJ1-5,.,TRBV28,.,CASSLKGGSQPQHF,TGTGCCAGCAGTTTGAAGGGGGGCAGTCAGCCCCAGCATTTT
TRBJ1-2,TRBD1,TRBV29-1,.,CSVGRDRGLGYTF,TGCAGCGTTGGCCGGGACAGGGGGCTTGGCTACACCTTC
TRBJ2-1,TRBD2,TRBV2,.,CASSEAGGAGYYNEQFF,TGTGCCAGCAGTGAAGCTGGTGGAGCGGGGTACTACAATGAGCAGTTCTTC
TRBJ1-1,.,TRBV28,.,CASSPNLDTEAFF,TGTGCCAGCAGCCCAAACCTCGACACTGAAGCTTTCTTT
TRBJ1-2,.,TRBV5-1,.,CASSTEPRAGSLGYTF,TGCGCCAGCAGCACGGAACCTCGGGCAGGGAGCTTGGGCTACACCTTC
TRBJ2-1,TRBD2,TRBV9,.,CASSVDVAGPYNEQFF,TGTGCCAGCAGCGTAGACGTAGCGGGTCCCTACAATGAGCAGTTCTTC
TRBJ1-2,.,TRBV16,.,CASSQSKGGSDYGYTF,TGTGCCAGCAGCCAATCGAAAGGGGGGAGCGACTATGGCTACACCTTC
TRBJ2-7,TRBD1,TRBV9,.,CASSVAMGQSYEQYF,TGTGCCAGCAGCGTAGCTATGGGACAGTCTTACGAGCAGTACTTC
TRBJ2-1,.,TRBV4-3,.,CASSQSGNNEQFF,TGCGCCAGCAGCCAATCGGGGAACAATGAGCAGTTCTTC